These T cell receptor beta chains were read from a single sample in a study of cytomegalovirus exposure and HLA in healthy donors. TCRdb's copy holds only in-frame clones and misses some; the assay was immunoSEQ multiplex PCR. This sample has more than 110,000 clones, with approximately 70% found just once. The sequencing sample was made of PBMCs. The receptors were sampled from a woman aged 55-69 years in good health and CMV-seropositive. CDR3s leave out the opening cysteine and the closing phenylalanine or tryptophan. The size entry is marked missing in some rows and otherwise reads once, few, many or a size class.

>TRBV7-6|-
ASSTLARGEQF
>TRBV5-1|once
ASSLLATTNEKLF
>TRBV5-4|few
ASSLWGGSSYNEQF
>TRBV15|once
ATSRDRSRGSEAF
>TRBV28|-
ASSPGTGKNPGYT
>TRBV7-3|-
ASSFVGTSGKGGELF
>TRBV27|once
ASSQGTGLTETQY
>TRBV30|-
AWSNRRGEKLF
>TRBV7-9|few
ASSYGGYEF
>TRBV6-6|-
ASSQGTSQY
>TRBV5-1|-
ASGLAVIGDEQF
>TRBV19|-
ASADRASYGYT
>TRBV25-1|-
ASRTDRYNTEAF
>TRBV10-1|-
ASSESPGGEQY
>TRBV4-2|few
ASSQDRQFGAEAF
>TRBV28|-
ASSPQRGSYEQY
>TRBV7-9|once
ASSRPTGAGNTIY
>TRBV29-1|-
SVRIRVGSGYT
>TRBV21-1|-
ASSTATRGYT
>TRBV12-5|-
ASGLGDSYEQY
>TRBV7-8|once
ASSLDGRNQPQH
>TRBV11-2|-
ASSLVPSGSAGNEQF
>TRBV30|once
AWSVPLSNTEAF
>TRBV7-9|few
ASSKLAGLSEQF
>TRBV5-1|-
ASSRRQGVRNEQF
>TRBV7-2|-
ASSLSRTNYGYT
>TRBV13|-
ASSFESSGNTIY
>TRBV28|-
ASLFTGVGYT
>TRBV29-1|-
SALRYRDRTYGYT
>TRBV6-5|-
ASSYRSGRSYEQY
>TRBV18|few
ASSPVQGISNQPQH
>TRBV6-5|few
ASSYRGSSQAF
>TRBV14|-
ASSQAGGFRTDTQY
>TRBV25-1|-
ASSEYHQGRWSDTQY
>TRBV27|few
ASSPRVMNTEAF
>TRBV29-1|-
SVSPRQGIGAF
>TRBV6-5|-
ASNQGSGANVLT
>TRBV23-1|few
ASSHGSYGYT
>TRBV7-9|few
AGNGASGTEAF
>TRBV2|-
ASRSDRASNQPQH
>TRBV19|-
ASQGVTGELF
>TRBV2|once
ASRPGLAGEQF
>TRBV25-1|-
ASSIPAGASYEQY
>TRBV5-1|-
ASSQGASNTEAF
>TRBV11-2|-
ASSLGQSNEQF
>TRBV7-3|-
ASARWEQY